These 12 T cell receptor beta chains were sequenced from one sample in a study of CD8 T cells in Susac syndrome. Reverse transcription of about 0.5 to 1 ug RNA used random hexamers. TCRdb reanalysed the immunoSEQ multiplex PCR reads using MiXCR and keeps one entry per CDR3 protein. The sample has 200,000 to 250,000 distinct CDR3 sequences; roughly 92% are singletons. The specimen was CD8+ T cells from PBMCs. All receptors derive from a human donor with multiple sclerosis.

The gene calls are TRBV29-1 and TRBJ1-2; 10 bases agree with TRBD1. With V trimmed by 6 bases and J by 6 bases, 22 bases remained unmatched. Germline V gene sequence: CDR1 SQVTM, CDR2 ANQGSEA. The CDR3 has 18 residues. In DNA form, the CDR3 reads TGCAGCGTGGAGGACCGCCCGGGACAGGGGCCCTCGAGAGATGGCTACACCTTC. This translates into CSVEDRPGQGPSRDGYTF.

This chain joins TRBV4-2 and TRBJ2-4, with D maybe TRBD1 (6 bases). Germline CDR1 reads LGHNA; CDR2 reads YNFKEQ. Trimming cost V 5 bases and J 9 bases, with 14 bases left between them. This CDR3 comprises 13 residues. The CDR3 spells CASSGTTGSIQYF. In nucleotides, the CDR3 is TGTGCCAGCAGCGGAACGACAGGTTCCATTCAGTACTTC.

CDR3 DNA sequence: TGCGCCAGCAGCGTAGGGACTAGCGGAGAGACCCAGTACTTC. Protein product: CASSVGTSGETQYF. The chain combines TRBV5-1 with TRBJ2-5; 11 bases fit TRBD2. CDR1 and CDR2 (germline): SGHRS, YFSETQ. The length of the CDR3 is 14 residues. Trimming removed 4 bases from V and 4 bases from J; junction bases left unmatched: 3. The full variable domain, in which reference TRBV5-1 and TRBJ2-5 provide the parts outside the CDR3, is KAGVTQTPRYLIKTRGQQVTLSCSPISGHRSVSWYQQTPGQGLQFLFEYFSETQRNKGNFPGRFSGRQFSNSRSEMNVSTLELGDSALYLCASSVGTSGETQYFGPGTRLLVL.

V usage is TRBV11-2 and J usage is TRBJ2-3; 14 bases map to TRBD2. After removal of 3 bases from V and 0 bases from J, the junction contained 5 bases not matched to a gene. Germline V gene sequence: CDR1 SGHAT, CDR2 FQNNGV. The CDR3 runs 18 residues. The DNA for the CDR3 is TGTGCCAGCAGCTTGACTAGCGGGGGGGTTACTAGCACAGATACGCAGTATTTT. It codes for CASSLTSGGVTSTDTQYF. The variable domain in full, with the rest retrieved from reference TRBV11-2 and TRBJ2-3, is EAGVAQSPRYKIIEKRQSVAFWCNPISGHATLYWYQQILGQGPKLLIQFQNNGVVDDSQLPKDRFSAERLKGVDSTLKIQPAKLEDSAVYLCASSLTSGGVTSTDTQYFGPGTRLTVL.

The chain couples TRBV19 to TRBJ2-3; TRBD1 aligns across 8 bases. Germline trimming cut 6 bases from V and 2 bases from J; bases unmatched to any gene: 16. Germline V gives CDR1 LNHDA, CDR2 SQIVND (reference sequence). This CDR3 has 18 amino acids. The CDR3 spells CASSRTTVQGAHTDTQYF. The CDR3 bases are TGTGCCAGTAGCCGAACCACGGTTCAGGGGGCTCACACAGATACGCAGTATTTT.

The chain recombines TRBV29-1 with TRBJ1-2; the D is unclear. Germline-derived CDR1 and CDR2 are SQVTM and ANQGSEA. The CDR3 is 12 residues long. V lost 8 bases, J lost 8 bases, and 18 bases lay in between. The CDR3 here is CSLEEGGNGYTF. CDR3 nucleotides: TGCAGCCTGGAGGAGGGCGGGAACGGCTACACCTTC.

The chain links TRBV7-3 to TRBJ2-1, with 7 bases fitting TRBD1. Germline CDR1 and CDR2: SGHTA and FQGTGA. CDR3 size: 17 residues. After removal of 1 base from V and 4 bases from J, the junction contained 10 bases not matched to a gene. The CDR3: CASSLSPPGQKYNEQFF. Here the CDR3 DNA reads TGTGCCAGCAGCTTAAGTCCCCCGGGACAGAAATACAATGAGCAGTTCTTC.

The chain is built from TRBV6-6 and TRBJ1-1; weak D call: TRBD1 (5 bases). Germline loops: CDR1 MNHNY, CDR2 SVGAGI (reference sequence). V was shortened by 2 bases and J by 0 bases, with 10 bases between the two germline ends. The CDR3 contains 15 residues. CDR3 amino acids: CASSYGRQLNTEAFF. Written as DNA, the CDR3 is TGTGCCAGCAGTTACGGCAGACAGTTGAACACTGAAGCTTTCTTT.

This clonotype was seen once. This rearrangement joins TRBV7-3 to TRBJ2-1; D is possibly TRBD1 (6 bases). The ends were cut back, 2 bases at V and 7 bases at J, with 15 bases in the middle. CDR1 and CDR2 (germline): SGHTA, FQGTGA. The CDR3 length is 15 residues. The CDR3 sequence is CASSLWAGAGNEQFF. In DNA, the CDR3 is TGTGCCAGCAGCTTATGGGCAGGGGCCGGGAATGAGCAGTTCTTC.

The gene calls are TRBV7-2 and TRBJ2-7; D might be TRBD2 (6 bases). With 5 bases removed from V and 0 bases from J, the gap between germline ends came to 14 bases. The CDR3 sequence is 15 residues long. The V gene's germline CDR1 is SGHTA and CDR2 FQGNSA. The CDR3 DNA reads as TGTGCCAGCAGCGGCGGGGATTCGGCCTCCTACGAGCAGTACTTC. Translation: CASSGGDSASYEQYF.

The V gene is TRBV5-1, the J gene TRBJ2-5; 11 bases align to TRBD2. This CDR3 has 15 residues. The germline CDR1 and CDR2 sequences are SGHRS and YFSETQ. V was clipped by 8 bases and J by 1 base; unmatched bases: 7. In nucleotides, the CDR3 is TGCGCCAGGTCACTAGCGGGGGTCTCCCAAGAGACCCAGTACTTC. Protein: CARSLAGVSQETQYF.

The chain uses TRBV9 and TRBJ1-2; 9 nucleotides match TRBD1. J gave up 4 bases and V 5 bases, and 9 bases lay outside the gene matches. In germline, CDR1 is SGDLS, CDR2 YYNGEE. The CDR3 loop spans 15 amino acids. DNA of the CDR3: TGTGCCAGCAGTCTAACAGGGGGCGTAGGCTATGGCTACACCTTC. This sequence encodes CASSLTGGVGYGYTF.